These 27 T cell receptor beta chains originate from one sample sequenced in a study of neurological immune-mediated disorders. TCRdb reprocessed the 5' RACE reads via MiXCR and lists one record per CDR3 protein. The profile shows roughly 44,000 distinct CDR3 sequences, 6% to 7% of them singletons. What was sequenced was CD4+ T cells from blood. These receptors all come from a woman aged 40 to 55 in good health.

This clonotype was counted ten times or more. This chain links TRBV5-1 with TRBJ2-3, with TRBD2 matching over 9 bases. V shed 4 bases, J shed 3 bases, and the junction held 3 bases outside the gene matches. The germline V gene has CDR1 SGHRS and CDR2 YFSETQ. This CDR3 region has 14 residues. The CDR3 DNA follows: TGCGCCAGCAGCATTAGCGGGAGTACAGATACGCAGTATTTT. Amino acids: CASSISGSTDTQYF.

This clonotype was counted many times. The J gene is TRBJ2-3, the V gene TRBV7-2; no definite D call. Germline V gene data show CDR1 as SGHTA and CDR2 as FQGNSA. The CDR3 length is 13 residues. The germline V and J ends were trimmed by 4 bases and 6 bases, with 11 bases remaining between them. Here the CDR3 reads CASSYQTGDTQYF. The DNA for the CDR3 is TGTGCCAGCAGCTATCAGACTGGGGATACGCAGTATTTT. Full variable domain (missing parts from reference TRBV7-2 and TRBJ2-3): GAGVSQSPSNKVTEKGKDVELRCDPISGHTALYWYRQSLGQGLEFLIYFQGNSAPDKSGLPSDRFSAERTGGSVSTLTIQRTQQEDSAVYLCASSYQTGDTQYFGPGTRLTVL.

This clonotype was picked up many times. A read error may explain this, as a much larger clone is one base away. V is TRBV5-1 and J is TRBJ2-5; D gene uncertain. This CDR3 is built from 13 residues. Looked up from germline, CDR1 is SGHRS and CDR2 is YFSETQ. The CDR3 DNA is TGCGCCAACAGCCCCCCGGCTGGAGAGACCCAGTACTTC. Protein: CANSPPAGETQYF.

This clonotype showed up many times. This chain's CDR3 is CASSLEGTSNQPQHF. CDR3 nucleotides: TGTGCCAGCAGTTTAGAGGGCACTAGCAATCAGCCCCAGCATTTT. The rearrangement joins TRBV12-3 or TRBV12-4 to TRBJ1-5; no clear D. The CDR3 extends over 15 amino acids. V was cut by 1 base and J by 0 bases, with 7 bases left in between.

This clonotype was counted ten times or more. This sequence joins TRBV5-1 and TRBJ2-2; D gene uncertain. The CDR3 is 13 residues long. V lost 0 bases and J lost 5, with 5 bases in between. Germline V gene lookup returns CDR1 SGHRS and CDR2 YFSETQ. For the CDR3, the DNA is TGCGCCAGCAGCTTGGATCCGACCGGGGAGCTGTTTTTT. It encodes CASSLDPTGELFF.

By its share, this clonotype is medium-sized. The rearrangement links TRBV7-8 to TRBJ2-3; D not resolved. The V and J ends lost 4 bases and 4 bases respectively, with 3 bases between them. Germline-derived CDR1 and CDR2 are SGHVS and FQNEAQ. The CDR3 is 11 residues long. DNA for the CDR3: TGTGCCAGCAGCTCGGCAGATACGCAGTATTTT. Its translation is CASSSADTQYF.

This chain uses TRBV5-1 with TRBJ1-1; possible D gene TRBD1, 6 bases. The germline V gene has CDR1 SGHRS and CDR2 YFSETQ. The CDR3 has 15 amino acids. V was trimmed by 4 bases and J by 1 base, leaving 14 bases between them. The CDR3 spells CASSIGQRENTEAFF. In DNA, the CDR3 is TGCGCCAGCAGCATTGGACAGCGTGAGAACACTGAAGCTTTCTTT.

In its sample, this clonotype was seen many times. CDR3 region: CASSLVGDRGGYEQYF. CDR3 DNA sequence: TGTGCCAGCAGCTTGGTCGGGGACAGGGGGGGCTACGAGCAGTACTTC. The chain employs TRBV5-6 and TRBJ2-7, with 11 bases identical to TRBD1. CDR3 length equals 16 residues. V was clipped by 0 bases and J by 3 bases; unmatched bases: 5. Germline V gene lookup returns CDR1 SGHDT and CDR2 YYEEEE.

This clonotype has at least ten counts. Here the CDR3 DNA reads TGTGCCAGCAGCTTGTATAGGGCCCCGCGGAACACTGAAGCTTTCTTT. It specifies CASSLYRAPRNTEAFF. The chain carries TRBV5-6 and TRBJ1-1; D uncertain. The CDR3 consists of 16 residues. The germline V gene encodes CDR1 SGHDT and CDR2 YYEEEE. The V end lost 1 base, the J end lost 1 base, and 14 bases lay between the germline ends.

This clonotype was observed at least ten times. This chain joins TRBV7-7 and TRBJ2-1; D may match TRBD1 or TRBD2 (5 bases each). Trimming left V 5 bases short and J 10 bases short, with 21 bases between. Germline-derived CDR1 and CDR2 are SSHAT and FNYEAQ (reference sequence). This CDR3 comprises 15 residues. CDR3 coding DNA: TGTGCCAGCAGCGCGACACTAGTTACCAGGGAGGAGCAGTTCTTC. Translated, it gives CASSATLVTREEQFF.

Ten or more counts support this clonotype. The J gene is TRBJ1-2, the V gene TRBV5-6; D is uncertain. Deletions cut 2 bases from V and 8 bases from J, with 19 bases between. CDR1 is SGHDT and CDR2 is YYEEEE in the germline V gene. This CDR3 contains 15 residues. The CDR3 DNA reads TGTGCCAGCAGCTTATTGATAACCTTAGGGAGGGGCTACACCTTC. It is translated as CASSLLITLGRGYTF. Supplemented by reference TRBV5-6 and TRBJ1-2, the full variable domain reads DAGVTQSPTHLIKTRGQQVTLRCSPKSGHDTVSWYQQALGQGPQFIFQYYEEEERQRGNFPDRFSGHQFPNYSSELNVNALLLGDSALYLCASSLLITLGRGYTFGSGTRLTVV.

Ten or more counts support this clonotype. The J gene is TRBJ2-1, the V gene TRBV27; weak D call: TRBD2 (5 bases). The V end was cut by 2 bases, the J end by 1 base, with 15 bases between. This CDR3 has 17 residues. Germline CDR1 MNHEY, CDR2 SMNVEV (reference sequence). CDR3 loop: CASSLTPLALSYNEQFF. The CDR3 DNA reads TGTGCCAGCAGTTTAACCCCCCTAGCTTTGTCCTACAATGAGCAGTTCTTC.

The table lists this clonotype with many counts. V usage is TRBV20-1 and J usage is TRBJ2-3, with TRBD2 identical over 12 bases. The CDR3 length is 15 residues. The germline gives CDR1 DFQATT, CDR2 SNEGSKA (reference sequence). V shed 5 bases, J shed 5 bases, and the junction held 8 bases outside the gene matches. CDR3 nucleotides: TGCAGTGCTCCAAGACTAGCGGGAGTGGTAGATACGCAGTATTTT. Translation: CSAPRLAGVVDTQYF.

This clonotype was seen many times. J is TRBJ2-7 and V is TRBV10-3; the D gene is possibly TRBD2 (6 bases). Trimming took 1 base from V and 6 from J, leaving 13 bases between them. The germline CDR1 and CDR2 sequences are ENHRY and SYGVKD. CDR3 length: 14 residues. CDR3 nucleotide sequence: TGTGCCATCAGTGAGTTTGAGACTAGTGTCGAGCAGTACTTC. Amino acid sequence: CAISEFETSVEQYF.

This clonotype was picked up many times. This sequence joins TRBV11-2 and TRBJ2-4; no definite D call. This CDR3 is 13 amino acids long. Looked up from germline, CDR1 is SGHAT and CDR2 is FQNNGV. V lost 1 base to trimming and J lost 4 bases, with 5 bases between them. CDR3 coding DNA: TGTGCCAGCAGCTTAGCCCTTAAAAACATTCAGTACTTC. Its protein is CASSLALKNIQYF. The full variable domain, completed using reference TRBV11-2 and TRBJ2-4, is EAGVAQSPRYKIIEKRQSVAFWCNPISGHATLYWYQQILGQGPKLLIQFQNNGVVDDSQLPKDRFSAERLKGVDSTLKIQPAKLEDSAVYLCASSLALKNIQYFGAGTRLSVL.

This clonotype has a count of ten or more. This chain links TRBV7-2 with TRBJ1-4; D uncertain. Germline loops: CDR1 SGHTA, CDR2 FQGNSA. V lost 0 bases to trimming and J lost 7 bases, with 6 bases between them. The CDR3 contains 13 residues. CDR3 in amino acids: CASSLAEGEKLFF. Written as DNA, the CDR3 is TGTGCCAGCAGCTTAGCGGAGGGTGAAAAACTGTTTTTT.

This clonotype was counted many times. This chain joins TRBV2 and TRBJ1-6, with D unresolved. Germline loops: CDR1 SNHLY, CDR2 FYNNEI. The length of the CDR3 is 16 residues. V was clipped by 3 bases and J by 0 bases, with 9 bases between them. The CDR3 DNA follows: TGTGCCAGCAGTGACAGGTGGAGCTCCTATAATTCACCCCTCCACTTT. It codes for CASSDRWSSYNSPLHF.

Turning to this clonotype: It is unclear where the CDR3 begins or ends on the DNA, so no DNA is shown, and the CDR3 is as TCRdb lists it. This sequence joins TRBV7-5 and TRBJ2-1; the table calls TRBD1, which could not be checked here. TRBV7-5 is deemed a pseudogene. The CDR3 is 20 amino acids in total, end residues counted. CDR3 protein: CISVSEAPRQMGSSYNEQFF.

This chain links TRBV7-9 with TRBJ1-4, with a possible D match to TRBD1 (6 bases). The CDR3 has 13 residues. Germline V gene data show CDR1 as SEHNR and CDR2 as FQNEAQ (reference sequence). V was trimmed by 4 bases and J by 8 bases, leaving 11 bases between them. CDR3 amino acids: CASSSATGEKLFF. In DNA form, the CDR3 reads TGTGCCAGCAGCTCCGCGACAGGCGAAAAACTGTTTTTT.

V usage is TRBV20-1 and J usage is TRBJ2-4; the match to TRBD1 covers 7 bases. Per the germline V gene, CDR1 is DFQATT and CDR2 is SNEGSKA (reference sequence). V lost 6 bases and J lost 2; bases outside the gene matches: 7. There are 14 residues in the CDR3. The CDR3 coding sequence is TGCAGTGCCCCGAACAGGGGATCCAAAAACATTCAGTACTTC. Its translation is CSAPNRGSKNIQYF.

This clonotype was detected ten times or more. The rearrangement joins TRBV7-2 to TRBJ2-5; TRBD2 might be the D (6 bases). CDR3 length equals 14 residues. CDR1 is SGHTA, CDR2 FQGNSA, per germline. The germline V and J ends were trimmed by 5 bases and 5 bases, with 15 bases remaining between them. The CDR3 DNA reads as TGTGCCAGCAGCGGAGGGACTGGTGGCGAGACCCAGTACTTC. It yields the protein CASSGGTGGETQYF.

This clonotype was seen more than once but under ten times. The CDR3 DNA sequence: TGTGCCAGCAGTTTAGACTCCTTCAATCAGCCCCAGCATTTT. Amino acid sequence: CASSLDSFNQPQHF. The V call is TRBV12-3 or TRBV12-4, the J call TRBJ1-5; no clear D. Trimming removed 1 base at V and 3 bases at J, with 7 bases between. The CDR3 is made up of 14 amino acids.

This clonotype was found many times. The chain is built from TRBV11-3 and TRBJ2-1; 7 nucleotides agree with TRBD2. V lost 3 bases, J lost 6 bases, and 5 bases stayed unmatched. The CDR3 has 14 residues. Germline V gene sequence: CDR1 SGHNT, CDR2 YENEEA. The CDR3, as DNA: TGTGCCAGCAGCTTTAGCGGGCCAAGCAATGAGCAGTTCTTC. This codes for CASSFSGPSNEQFF.

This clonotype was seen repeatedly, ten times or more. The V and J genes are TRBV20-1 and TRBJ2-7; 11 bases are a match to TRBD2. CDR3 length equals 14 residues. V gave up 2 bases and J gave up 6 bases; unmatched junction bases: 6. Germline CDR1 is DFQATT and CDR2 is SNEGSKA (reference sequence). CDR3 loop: CSARITSGSGEQYF. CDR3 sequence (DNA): TGCAGTGCTAGAATAACTAGCGGGAGCGGCGAGCAGTACTTC.

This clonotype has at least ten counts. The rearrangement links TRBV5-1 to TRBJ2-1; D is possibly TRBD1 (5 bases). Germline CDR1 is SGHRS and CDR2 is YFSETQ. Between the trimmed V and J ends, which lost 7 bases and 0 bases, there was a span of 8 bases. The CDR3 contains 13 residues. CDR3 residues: CASGASSYNEQFF. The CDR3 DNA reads TGCGCCAGCGGGGCAAGCTCCTACAATGAGCAGTTCTTC.

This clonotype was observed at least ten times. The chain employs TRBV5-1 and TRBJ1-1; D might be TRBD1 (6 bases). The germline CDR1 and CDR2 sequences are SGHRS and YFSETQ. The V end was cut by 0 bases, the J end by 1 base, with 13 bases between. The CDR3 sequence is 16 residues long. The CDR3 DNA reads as TGCGCCAGCAGCTTGGCCTATAGGGGGAGGAACACTGAAGCTTTCTTT. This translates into CASSLAYRGRNTEAFF. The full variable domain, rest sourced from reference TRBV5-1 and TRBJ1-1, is KAGVTQTPRYLIKTRGQQVTLSCSPISGHRSVSWYQQTPGQGLQFLFEYFSETQRNKGNFPGRFSGRQFSNSRSEMNVSTLELGDSALYLCASSLAYRGRNTEAFFGQGTRLTVV.

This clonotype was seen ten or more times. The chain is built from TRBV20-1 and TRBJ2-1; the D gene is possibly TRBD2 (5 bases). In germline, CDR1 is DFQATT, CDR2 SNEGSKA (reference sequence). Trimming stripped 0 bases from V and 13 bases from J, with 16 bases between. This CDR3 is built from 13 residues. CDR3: CSARDLDSDPQFF. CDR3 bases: TGCAGTGCTAGAGATTTGGACTCGGACCCACAGTTCTTC.